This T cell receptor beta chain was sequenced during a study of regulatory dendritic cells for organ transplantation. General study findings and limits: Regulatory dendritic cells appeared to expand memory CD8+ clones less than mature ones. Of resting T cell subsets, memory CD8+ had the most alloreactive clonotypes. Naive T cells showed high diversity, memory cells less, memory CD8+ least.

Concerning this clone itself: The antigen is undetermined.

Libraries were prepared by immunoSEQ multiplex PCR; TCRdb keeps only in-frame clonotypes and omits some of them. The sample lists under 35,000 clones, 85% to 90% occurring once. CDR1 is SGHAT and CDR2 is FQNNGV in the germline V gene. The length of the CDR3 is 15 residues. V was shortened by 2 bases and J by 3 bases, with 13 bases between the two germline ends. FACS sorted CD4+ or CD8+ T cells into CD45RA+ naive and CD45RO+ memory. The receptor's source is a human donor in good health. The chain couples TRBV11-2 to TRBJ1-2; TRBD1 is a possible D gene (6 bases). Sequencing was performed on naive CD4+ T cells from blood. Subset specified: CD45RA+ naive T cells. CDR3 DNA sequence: TGTGCCAGCAGCTTATACGCGGGGGCGGACTATGGCTACACCTTC. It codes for CASSLYAGADYGYTF.